The 28 T cell receptor beta chains below all came from one sample that was sequenced in a study of siplizumab effects on memory and regulatory T cells (dated by TCRdb to the late 2010s). The library was obtained by the immunoSEQ multiplex PCR assay. Held by TCRdb, this immuneACCESS table contains in-frame sequences only and omits some clones. Under half of the omission traces to an unresolved V gene where checked; the cause of the rest is unknown. This sample is represented by 100,000 or so clones; 90% to 95% of them were singletons. About 0.32% of the sample belongs to the ten largest clones. Sequenced: CD4+ T cells sorted from blood. These receptors came from a human donor in good health.

The chain recombines TRBV7-9 with TRBJ1-2; TRBD1 aligns across 12 bases. The CDR3 has 14 residues. V shed 2 bases, J shed 8 bases, and the junction held 3 bases outside the gene matches. Germline loops: CDR1 SEHNR, CDR2 FQNEAQ (reference sequence). DNA of the CDR3: TGTGCCAGCAGCTTACAGGGACAGGGGGCCGGCTACACCTTC. Translated, it gives CASSLQGQGAGYTF. Variable domain in full (rest from reference TRBV7-9 and TRBJ1-2): DTGVSQNPRHKITKRGQNVTFRCDPISEHNRLYWYRQTLGQGPEFLTYFQNEAQLEKSRLLSDRFSAERPKGSFSTLEIQRTEQGDSAMYLCASSLQGQGAGYTFGSGTRLTVV.

J is TRBJ2-1 and V is TRBV6-5; D is uncertain. The CDR3 sequence is 12 residues long. CDR1 is MNHEY, CDR2 SVGAGI, per germline. The V and J ends lost 5 bases and 7 bases respectively, with 9 bases between them. The CDR3 protein is CASSREGNEQFF. The CDR3 nucleotides are TGTGCCAGCAGTAGAGAAGGGAATGAGCAGTTCTTC.

The rearrangement joins TRBV7-2 to TRBJ1-2; 9 bases line up with TRBD1. This CDR3 contains 15 residues. Trimming at V came to 5 bases and at J to 7 bases, leaving 11 bases not matched to a gene. Germline lookup yields CDR1 SGHTA and CDR2 FQGNSA. CDR3 protein: CASSQRTGALLGYTF. As DNA, the CDR3 is TGTGCCAGCAGCCAAAGGACAGGGGCTCTTCTTGGCTACACCTTC.

The gene calls are TRBV7-8 and TRBJ2-1; the D is unclear. V dropped 6 bases and J dropped 0 bases, with 12 bases sitting between them. Germline V gene sequence: CDR1 SGHVS, CDR2 FQNEAQ. The CDR3 is 15 residues long. The CDR3 nucleotides read TGTGCCAGCAGGGAGACTGGTAGCTCCTACAATGAGCAGTTCTTC. Its translation is CASRETGSSYNEQFF.

This chain joins TRBV18 and TRBJ2-2; D gene uncertain. This CDR3 region has 12 residues. Germline-derived CDR1 and CDR2 are KGHSH and LQKENI. Trimming pared 3 bases from V and 6 bases from J, leaving 5 bases between. The CDR3 is CASSPIPGELFF. CDR3 bases: TGTGCCAGCTCACCTATCCCCGGGGAGCTGTTTTTT.

The CDR3 DNA follows: TGTGCCAGCAGCCGGACCAGGGAAACTGAAGCTTTCTTT. Residues: CASSRTRETEAFF. The chain is built from TRBV16 and TRBJ1-1, with TRBD1 as a possible D gene (5 bases). V lost 4 bases and J lost 5, with 11 bases in between. The CDR3 has 13 residues. Germline CDR1 is KGHSY and CDR2 is FQNENV.

This chain connects TRBV9 to TRBJ1-2, with TRBD1 identical over 8 bases. Germline V gene sequence: CDR1 SGDLS, CDR2 YYNGEE. V dropped 2 bases and J dropped 8; count of bases not matched to a gene: 8. The CDR3 extends over 14 amino acids. The CDR3 DNA sequence: TGTGCCAGCAGCGTGGACAGGGCCGATAAGGGCTACACCTTC. Its protein is CASSVDRADKGYTF. Combining the CDR3 with reference TRBV9 and TRBJ1-2 gives the whole variable domain DSGVTQTPKHLITATGQRVTLRCSPRSGDLSVYWYQQSLDQGLQFLIQYYNGEERAKGNILERFSAQQFPDLHSELNLSSLELGDSALYFCASSVDRADKGYTFGSGTRLTVV.

V usage is TRBV7-9 and J usage is TRBJ1-3; 9 bases fit TRBD1. Per the germline V gene, CDR1 is SEHNR and CDR2 is FQNEAQ (reference sequence). The trim removed 5 bases at V and 1 base at J, leaving 9 bases unmatched. The CDR3 is made up of 17 amino acids. Here the CDR3 DNA reads TGTGCCAGCAGCCTTTCCGGGACAGGGTTGTCTGGAAACACCATATATTTT. Translated: CASSLSGTGLSGNTIYF.

The chain links TRBV11-3 to TRBJ2-7; D remains ambiguous. Germline lookup yields CDR1 SGHNT and CDR2 YENEEA. The CDR3 spans 16 residues. V shed 1 base and J shed 0 bases, with 13 bases lying between them. The CDR3: CASSLASLGYSYEQYF. The CDR3 DNA follows: TGTGCCAGCAGCTTAGCCTCCCTCGGGTACTCCTACGAGCAGTACTTC.

The rearrangement joins TRBV19 to TRBJ2-6; possibly TRBD1 for D (6 bases). The V end was cut by 5 bases, the J end by 2 bases, with 7 bases between. CDR1 and CDR2 from the germline V gene are LNHDA and SQIVND (reference sequence). The CDR3 contains 14 residues. CDR3 nucleotides: TGTGCCAGTAGTCAGGGGCCTGGGGCCAACGTCCTGACTTTC. Protein product: CASSQGPGANVLTF.

This chain joins TRBV6-1 and TRBJ1-3; D not certain. Germline lookup yields CDR1 MNHNS and CDR2 SASEGT. The CDR3 runs 12 residues. V was shortened by 2 bases and J by 6 bases, with 5 bases between the two germline ends. CDR3 DNA sequence: TGTGCCAGCAGTGAACGACTAAACACCATATATTTT. Translated, it gives CASSERLNTIYF.

V usage is TRBV5-1 and J usage is TRBJ2-7; D remains ambiguous. The CDR3 sequence is 13 residues long. Germline values: CDR1 SGHRS, CDR2 YFSETQ. The V gene lost 2 bases and the J gene lost 3 bases, with 9 bases spanning the gap. The CDR3 loop reads CASSFRWDYEQYF. As DNA, the CDR3 is TGCGCCAGCAGCTTCCGTTGGGACTACGAGCAGTACTTC.

V gene TRBV29-1 combines with J gene TRBJ1-2; 8 positions match TRBD1. V trimming: 3 bases; J trimming: 4 bases; junction bases outside the gene matches: 13. The germline gives CDR1 SQVTM, CDR2 ANQGSEA. This CDR3 has 16 residues. The CDR3 DNA reads as TGCAGCGTTGATAGGGCAGGGGGCAGCCTGAGCTATGGCTACACCTTC. Translating it yields CSVDRAGGSLSYGYTF. Drawing the rest from reference TRBV29-1 and TRBJ1-2, the complete variable domain is SAVISQKPSRDICQRGTSLTIQCQVDSQVTMMFWYRQQPGQSLTLIATANQGSEATYESGFVIDKFPISRPNLTFSTLTVSNMSPEDSSIYLCSVDRAGGSLSYGYTFGSGTRLTVV.

The rearrangement uses TRBV7-8 and TRBJ1-1; possibly TRBD1 for D (5 bases). CDR3 size: 14 residues. V lost 1 base and J 4 bases, leaving 10 bases between the germline ends. Germline V gives CDR1 SGHVS, CDR2 FQNEAQ. CDR3 sequence (DNA): TGTGCCAGCAGCTTAGGGGCAGGGCGCACTGAAGCTTTCTTT. It specifies CASSLGAGRTEAFF.

The chain is built from TRBV7-2 and TRBJ1-2; perhaps TRBD1 as D (6 bases). This CDR3 contains 14 residues. V gave up 11 bases and J gave up 4 bases, with 20 bases separating them. CDR1 SGHTA and CDR2 FQGNSA come from the germline V gene. CDR3 DNA sequence: TGTGCCGGAGAGGGGGGACCTGGGTCCTATGGCTACACCTTC. It codes for CAGEGGPGSYGYTF.

The chain uses TRBV19 and TRBJ2-7; no clear D gene. The CDR3 has 15 amino acids. Germline V CDR1 and CDR2: LNHDA, SQIVND (reference sequence). V gave up 0 bases and J gave up 0 bases, with 9 bases separating them. Here the CDR3 DNA reads TGTGCCAGTAGTATAGATCTTTGGAACTCCTACGAGCAGTACTTC. It codes for CASSIDLWNSYEQYF.

The genes are TRBV30 and TRBJ2-3; TRBD1 aligns across 8 bases. J gave up 2 bases and V 3 bases, and 7 bases lay outside the gene matches. Germline CDR1 and CDR2: GTSNPN and SVGIG (reference sequence). The CDR3 runs 15 residues. The CDR3 loop reads CAWRPGQAFTDTQYF. The CDR3 DNA is TGTGCCTGGAGGCCGGGACAGGCATTCACAGATACGCAGTATTTT.

The chain couples TRBV4-1 to TRBJ1-4; possible D gene TRBD1, 6 bases. Germline V CDR1 and CDR2: MGHRA, YSYEKL. The CDR3 has 15 amino acids. Trimming took off 9 bases at V and 10 bases at J, with 24 bases between the two ends. The CDR3 sequence is CASSKSNSDSLKLFF. The CDR3 region has the DNA TGCGCCAGTAGCAAGTCGAATTCGGACAGTCTAAAACTGTTTTTT.

The chain carries TRBV9 and TRBJ2-3; D unclear. CDR1 is SGDLS and CDR2 is YYNGEE in the germline V gene. Between the trimmed V and J ends, which lost 0 bases and 7 bases, there was a span of 9 bases. This CDR3 is 13 amino acids long. As DNA, the CDR3 is TGTGCCAGCAGCGTAGAGGCTGGGAATACGCAGTATTTT. Its protein product is CASSVEAGNTQYF.

This clone was seen just once. The chain carries TRBV25-1 and TRBJ2-1, with 13 bases fitting TRBD2. Germline lookup yields CDR1 MGHDK and CDR2 SYGVNS. J was trimmed by 1 base and V by 2 bases; bases with no gene match: 2. The CDR3 extends over 17 amino acids. The CDR3 reads CASSETSGRASYNEQFF. The CDR3 nucleotides read TGTGCCAGCAGTGAAACTAGCGGGAGGGCGTCCTACAATGAGCAGTTCTTC.

J is TRBJ1-1 and V is TRBV5-6; TRBD1 matches at 10 bases. There are 16 residues in the CDR3. Unmatched junction bases numbered 9, after V lost 6 bases and J lost 1 base. Germline V gene lookup returns CDR1 SGHDT and CDR2 YYEEEE. The CDR3 DNA follows: TGTGCCAGCACCGAGACAGGGGGCCCTAGGAACACTGAAGCTTTCTTT. It is translated as CASTETGGPRNTEAFF. Full variable domain (missing parts from reference TRBV5-6 and TRBJ1-1): DAGVTQSPTHLIKTRGQQVTLRCSPKSGHDTVSWYQQALGQGPQFIFQYYEEEERQRGNFPDRFSGHQFPNYSSELNVNALLLGDSALYLCASTETGGPRNTEAFFGQGTRLTVV.

The gene calls are TRBV4-1 and TRBJ2-2; no clear D gene. Deletions cut 1 base from V and 6 bases from J, with 9 bases between. CDR1 is MGHRA, CDR2 YSYEKL, per germline. CDR3 length equals 14 residues. DNA for the CDR3: TGCGCCAGCAGCCAAGGTCAGCTACCCGGGGAGCTGTTTTTT. Translating gives CASSQGQLPGELFF.

In DNA form, the CDR3 reads TGTGCCAGCTCACCATTCAGCGGGAGCTCCTACGAGCAGTACTTC. This encodes CASSPFSGSSYEQYF. The chain is built from TRBV18 and TRBJ2-7; 8 bases are a match to TRBD2. Germline assignment: CDR1 KGHSH and CDR2 LQKENI. The trim removed 2 bases at V and 0 bases at J, leaving 3 bases unmatched. CDR3 length equals 15 residues.

This chain joins TRBV30 and TRBJ2-7; perhaps TRBD1 as D (6 bases). Trimming removed 6 bases at V and 7 bases at J, with 13 bases between. The CDR3 is made up of 11 amino acids. CDR1 and CDR2 from the germline V gene are GTSNPN and SVGIG (reference sequence). The CDR3 reads CACTRRGEQYF. The CDR3 DNA reads TGTGCCTGCACCCGTAGGGGGGAGCAGTACTTC.

The chain has TRBV27 and TRBJ2-2; no definite D call. Germline loops: CDR1 MNHEY, CDR2 SMNVEV (reference sequence). V gave up 7 bases and J gave up 0 bases, with 9 bases separating them. This CDR3 has 14 residues. The CDR3 loop reads CASKDITNTGELFF. DNA for the CDR3: TGTGCCAGCAAAGACATAACGAACACCGGGGAGCTGTTTTTT.

V is TRBV7-8 and J is TRBJ2-1; no reliable D call. CDR1 and CDR2 (germline): SGHVS, FQNEAQ. Trimming took 1 base from V and 9 from J, leaving 7 bases between them. The CDR3 loop spans 12 amino acids. The CDR3, as DNA: TGTGCCAGCAGCTTAGAGGCCAGTGAGCAGTTCTTC. Protein sequence: CASSLEASEQFF.

V is TRBV4-1 and J is TRBJ1-1, with 8 nucleotides matching TRBD1. V was pared by 6 bases and J by 5 bases, with 5 bases of the junction left unmatched. The CDR3 covers 13 residues. Per the germline V gene, CDR1 is MGHRA and CDR2 is YSYEKL. CDR3 sequence reads: CASRTHRGTEAFF. The CDR3 DNA reads TGCGCCAGCAGGACGCACAGGGGGACTGAAGCTTTCTTT.

The chain recombines TRBV6-5 with TRBJ2-7; D is ambiguous. From germline, CDR1 is MNHEY and CDR2 SVGAGI. This CDR3 is built from 12 residues. V was pared by 6 bases and J by 6 bases, with 12 bases between. This CDR3 reads CASRGSPGEQYF. DNA of the CDR3: TGTGCCAGCAGGGGGTCTCCGGGCGAGCAGTACTTC.